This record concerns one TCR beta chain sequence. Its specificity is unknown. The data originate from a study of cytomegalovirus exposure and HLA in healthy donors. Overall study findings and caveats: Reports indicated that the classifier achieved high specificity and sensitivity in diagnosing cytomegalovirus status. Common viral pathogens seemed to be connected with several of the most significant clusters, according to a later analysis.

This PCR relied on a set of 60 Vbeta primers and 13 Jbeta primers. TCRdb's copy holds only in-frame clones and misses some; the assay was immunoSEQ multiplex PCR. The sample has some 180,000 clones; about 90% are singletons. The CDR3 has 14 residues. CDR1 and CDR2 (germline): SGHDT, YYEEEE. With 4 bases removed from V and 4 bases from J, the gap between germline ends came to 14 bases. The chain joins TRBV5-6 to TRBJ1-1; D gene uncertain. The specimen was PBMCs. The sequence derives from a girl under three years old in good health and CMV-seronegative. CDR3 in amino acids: CASSRTPTPTEAFF. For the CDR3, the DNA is TGTGCCAGCAGCCGAACGCCGACTCCCACTGAAGCTTTCTTT. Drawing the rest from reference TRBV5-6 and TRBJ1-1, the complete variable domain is DAGVTQSPTHLIKTRGQQVTLRCSPKSGHDTVSWYQQALGQGPQFIFQYYEEEERQRGNFPDRFSGHQFPNYSSELNVNALLLGDSALYLCASSRTPTPTEAFFGQGTRLTVV.